A single sample gave rise to the 18 T cell receptor beta chains below, sequenced in a study of cytomegalovirus exposure and HLA in healthy donors. Generated by immunoSEQ multiplex PCR, the TCRdb table keeps only in-frame clones and is missing some. The sample lists around 300,000 clones; 88% were seen once. The material sequenced was PBMCs. These receptors all stem from a man aged 25-45 years in good health and CMV-seronegative.

This clone appeared a few times. J is TRBJ1-6 and V is TRBV18, with D possibly being TRBD1 (5 bases). Germline CDR1 is KGHSH and CDR2 is LQKENI. V was trimmed by 2 bases and J by 9 bases, leaving 11 bases between them. The CDR3 totals 14 residues. This chain's CDR3 is CASSPSGETSPLHF. DNA for the CDR3: TGTGCCAGCTCACCATCGGGGGAGACTTCACCCCTCCACTTT.

The V gene is TRBV18, the J gene TRBJ1-1; maybe TRBD1 (6 bases). The V gene's germline CDR1 is KGHSH and CDR2 LQKENI. This CDR3 has 16 residues. V was shortened by 7 bases and J by 1 base, with 19 bases between the two germline ends. CDR3 loop: CASCLGKGVANTEAFF. CDR3 in DNA: TGTGCCAGCTGTTTGGGGAAGGGGGTTGCGAACACTGAAGCTTTCTTT.

The genes are TRBV19 and TRBJ1-1, with TRBD1 as a possible D gene (5 bases). This CDR3 comprises 14 residues. Deletions cut 4 bases from V and 7 bases from J, with 16 bases between. Looked up from germline, CDR1 is LNHDA and CDR2 is SQIVND (reference sequence). CDR3 region: CASSTYSAGNEAFF. The CDR3 region has the DNA TGTGCCAGTAGTACGTACAGCGCAGGGAATGAAGCTTTCTTT. Based on the CDR3 plus reference TRBV19 and TRBJ1-1, the full variable domain is DGGITQSPKYLFRKEGQNVTLSCEQNLNHDAMYWYRQDPGQGLRLIYYSQIVNDFQKGDIAEGYSVSREKKESFPLTVTSAQKNPTAFYLCASSTYSAGNEAFFGQGTRLTVV.

As concerns this clone: The same CDR3 also results from other DNA sequences found in this sample. The chain links TRBV5-1 to TRBJ2-7, with D possibly matching TRBD2 (5 bases). The CDR3 consists of 11 residues. V lost 4 bases, J lost 5 bases, and 7 bases lay in between. CDR1 SGHRS and CDR2 YFSETQ come from the germline V gene. DNA for the CDR3: TGCGCCAGCAGCGAGGGAAACGAGCAGTACTTC. This gives the protein CASSEGNEQYF.

The chain has TRBV29-1 and TRBJ2-1, with D unclear. This CDR3 has 14 amino acids. V lost 3 bases and J 0 bases, leaving 9 bases between the germline ends. Germline V gives CDR1 SQVTM, CDR2 ANQGSEA. The CDR3 is CSVDRRSSYNEQFF. The CDR3 region has the DNA TGCAGCGTTGATAGGCGGAGCTCCTACAATGAGCAGTTCTTC.

The gene calls are TRBV10-1 and TRBJ1-6, with a tentative D call TRBD1 (5 bases). V lost 9 bases and J lost 4, with 37 bases in between. Germline V CDR1 and CDR2: WNHNN, SYGVQD (reference sequence). The CDR3 sequence is 22 residues long. CDR3 protein: CARTLPGLMMMRVCLYNSPLHF. The CDR3 region has the DNA TGCGCCAGAACCCTCCCGGGACTGATGATGATGAGGGTATGCCTGTATAATTCACCCCTCCACTTT.

V usage is TRBV30 and J usage is TRBJ2-7, with TRBD1 matching 7 bases. This CDR3 has 13 amino acids. Germline V gene data show CDR1 as GTSNPN and CDR2 as SVGIG (reference sequence). V dropped 3 bases and J dropped 5; count of bases not matched to a gene: 7. The CDR3 nucleotides are TGTGCCTGGAGCCCTCACAGGGGCAACGAGCAGTACTTC. Translated: CAWSPHRGNEQYF.

A few counts support this clone. V usage is TRBV29-1 and J usage is TRBJ1-2, with TRBD1 identical over 7 bases. The CDR3 runs 12 residues. Per germline, CDR1 SQVTM and CDR2 ANQGSEA. The J segment lost 8 bases and the V segment lost 6 bases, leaving 9 bases of the junction unmatched. The CDR3: CSVAGQAGGYTF. CDR3 DNA: TGCAGCGTGGCCGGACAGGCGGGAGGCTACACCTTC.

The chain is built from TRBV4-3 and TRBJ1-3; D remains unclear. The CDR3 sequence is 15 residues long. Germline V gene sequence: CDR1 LGHNA, CDR2 YSLEER. The V and J ends lost 0 bases and 7 bases respectively, with 13 bases between them. Written as DNA, the CDR3 is TGCGCCAGCAGCCAAGATACTCCCGGCGGGAACACCATATATTTT. Amino acids: CASSQDTPGGNTIYF.

The chain is built from TRBV4-3 and TRBJ1-3; D is unclear. Germline loops: CDR1 LGHNA, CDR2 YSLEER. The CDR3 length is 15 residues. Trimming removed 5 bases from V and 2 bases from J, with 13 bases in between. The CDR3 here is CASSSVGSTGNTIYF. CDR3 in DNA: TGCGCCAGCAGCAGCGTAGGCAGCACTGGAAACACCATATATTTT.

The gene calls are TRBV7-9 and TRBJ2-2, with D perhaps matching TRBD2 (5 bases). V gave up 1 base and J gave up 7 bases, with 16 bases separating them. The germline V gene encodes CDR1 SEHNR and CDR2 FQNEAQ (reference sequence). CDR3 size: 16 residues. CDR3 protein: CASSLGSPRAGGELFF. Here the CDR3 DNA reads TGTGCCAGCAGCTTAGGATCGCCTAGGGCGGGCGGGGAGCTGTTTTTT. The full variable domain, rest sourced from reference TRBV7-9 and TRBJ2-2, is DTGVSQNPRHKITKRGQNVTFRCDPISEHNRLYWYRQTLGQGPEFLTYFQNEAQLEKSRLLSDRFSAERPKGSFSTLEIQRTEQGDSAMYLCASSLGSPRAGGELFFGEGSRLTVL.

The genes are TRBV2 and TRBJ2-1; D is undetermined. The V and J ends lost 3 bases and 0 bases respectively, with 3 bases between them. This CDR3 spans 13 amino acids. CDR1 and CDR2 from the germline V gene are SNHLY and FYNNEI. CDR3 amino acids: CASSDSSYNEQFF. As DNA, the CDR3 is TGTGCCAGCAGTGACAGCTCCTACAATGAGCAGTTCTTC.

The chain links TRBV27 to TRBJ2-7; TRBD1 matches at 9 bases. Germline CDR1 reads MNHEY; CDR2 reads SMNVEV (reference sequence). V shed 2 bases and J 8 bases; nucleotides not matched to a gene: 7. The CDR3 covers 14 residues. In nucleotides, the CDR3 is TGTGCCAGCAGTTTACTACAGGGGGCGCCGAAGCAGTACTTC. It codes for CASSLLQGAPKQYF.

V is TRBV6-5 and J is TRBJ2-1, with D maybe TRBD2 (5 bases). Trimming removed 2 bases from V and 6 bases from J, with 5 bases in between. Germline V gene lookup returns CDR1 MNHEY and CDR2 SVGAGI. This CDR3 comprises 12 residues. The CDR3 loop reads CASSYSGNEQFF. The CDR3, as DNA: TGTGCCAGCAGTTACAGCGGCAATGAGCAGTTCTTC.

In its sample, this clone was seen a few times. The junction does not match germline at one end; this may be a read error. CDR3 nucleotides: TGTGCCAGTAGTATAGACCTGGCGGTAAACTTC. Protein sequence: CASSIDLAVNF. The chain employs TRBV19 and TRBJ1-2; D not certain. The germline CDR1 and CDR2 sequences are LNHDA and SQIVND (reference sequence). This CDR3 contains 11 residues.

This chain uses TRBV10-1 with TRBJ1-2; D is unresolved. There are 13 residues in the CDR3. The germline V gene encodes CDR1 WNHNN and CDR2 SYGVQD (reference sequence). Trimming removed 3 bases at V and 2 bases at J, with 7 bases between. CDR3: CASSDGRNYGYTF. CDR3 nucleotide sequence: TGCGCCAGCAGTGACGGCAGGAACTATGGCTACACCTTC.

The chain employs TRBV5-1 and TRBJ1-4; a weak D match, TRBD1 (5 bases). There are 17 residues in the CDR3. Looked up from germline, CDR1 is SGHRS and CDR2 is YFSETQ. V shed 1 base and J shed 8 bases, with 21 bases lying between them. This CDR3 reads CASSLFRGRVWCEKLFF. The DNA for the CDR3 is TGCGCCAGCAGCTTGTTTCGGGGGAGGGTCTGGTGCGAAAAACTGTTTTTT.

The CDR3 reads CASSVAGGANTEAFF. The CDR3 nucleotides read TGTGCCAGCAGCGTAGCGGGCGGGGCGAACACTGAAGCTTTCTTT. This chain connects TRBV9 to TRBJ1-1; D is possibly TRBD1 (5 bases). This CDR3 comprises 15 residues. Deletions cut 0 bases from V and 1 base from J, with 10 bases between. Germline assignment: CDR1 SGDLS and CDR2 YYNGEE.